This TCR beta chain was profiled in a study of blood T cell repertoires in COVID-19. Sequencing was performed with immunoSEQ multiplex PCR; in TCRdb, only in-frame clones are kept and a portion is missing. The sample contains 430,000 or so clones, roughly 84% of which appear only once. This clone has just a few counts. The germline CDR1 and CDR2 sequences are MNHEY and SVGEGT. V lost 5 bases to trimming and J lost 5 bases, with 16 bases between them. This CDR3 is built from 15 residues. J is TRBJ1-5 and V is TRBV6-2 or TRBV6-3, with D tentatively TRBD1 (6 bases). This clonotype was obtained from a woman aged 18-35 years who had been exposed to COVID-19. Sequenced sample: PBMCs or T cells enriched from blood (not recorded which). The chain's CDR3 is CASSPGQGIYQPQHF. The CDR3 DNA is TGTGCCAGCAGTCCCGGCCAGGGGATTTATCAGCCCCAGCATTTT.